This T cell receptor beta chain is from a study of T cell changes during pregnancy in multiple sclerosis (dated by TCRdb to about 2019). A note on the overall study: The study examined how the T cell repertoire changed over the course of pregnancy in women with multiple sclerosis.

Concerning this clone itself: Its binding antigen is unknown. The input lacks base qualities; no much larger clone sits a single base away.

From its cysteine to its phenylalanine, the CDR3 spans 13 amino acids. The CDR3 DNA has 39 bases and is translated from base 1. From the germline V gene, CDR1 is SGHVS and CDR2 is FNYEAQ. V is clipped by 4 bases and J by 5 bases, and the sequence between their germline boundaries is 11 bases long. Receptors were amplified or captured by the immunoSEQ multiplex PCR assay. This immuneACCESS table, as held by TCRdb, lists in-frame sequences with V and J called but not all clones. Of the missing ones, under half trace to an unresolved V gene in checked studies; the others have no known cause. Present in this sample are roughly 48,000 clones, around 95% of which were seen just once. The top ten clonotypes cover 5.5% to 7.5% of the sample.

The sequencing here drew on CD8+ T cells from peripheral blood mononuclear cells, taken in the first trimester of pregnancy. Recombination linked TRBV7-6 to TRBJ1-1; no D gene call is confident. The sequence was collected from a female donor with multiple sclerosis, enrolled in a pregnancy study. In nucleotides, the sequence is TGTGCCAGCAGCTCAACGAGGGAGACTGAAGCTTTCTTT. It encodes CASSSTRETEAFF.